This is a list of T cell receptor beta chains from one sample in a study of blood T cell repertoires in COVID-19. The repertoire was sequenced with immunoSEQ multiplex PCR; TCRdb's copy has only in-frame clones and lacks some. The sample includes 150,000 or so clones, 92% of them seen just once. Sequencing was performed on peripheral blood. The source of these receptors is a man between 25 and 39 years old with COVID-19, enrolled during active disease. Each CDR3 is given with its conserved first and last residue. The order of the fields is J gene, clone size, V gene, D gene, CDR3 DNA, CDR3 protein. D genes are given only for firm matches. The listing skips clone size in some rows; elsewhere it reads once, few, many or a size class.

>TRBJ2-5|-|TRBV2|TRBD2
TGTGCCAGCAGTGATGGTACTAGCGGGTTGGAGACCCAGTACTTC
CASSDGTSGLETQYF
>TRBJ2-5|-|TRBV20-1|TRBD2
TGCAGTGCTAGTATTGAGACTAGCCCTGGGGAGGCCCAGTACTTC
CSASIETSPGEAQYF
>TRBJ2-2|-|TRBV5-6|TRBD1
TGTGCCAGCAGCTTCGGACAGGCAATATACACACCCACCGGGGAGCTGTTTTTT
CASSFGQAIYTPTGELFF
>TRBJ1-1|-|TRBV6-2/TRBV6-3|-
TGTGCCAGCAGTCAGTGGGGCATGAACACTGAAGCTTTCTTT
CASSQWGMNTEAFF
>TRBJ2-1|-|TRBV6-6|TRBD1
TGTGCCAGCATTCGGGACAGGGGGCGCAATGAGCAGTTCTTC
CASIRDRGRNEQFF
>TRBJ1-1|-|TRBV28|-
TGTGCCAGCAGTTTCCGAGGACGGACTAACACTGAAGCTTTCTTT
CASSFRGRTNTEAFF
>TRBJ2-1|-|TRBV12-3/TRBV12-4|-
TGTGCCAGCAGTTTCGACAGTAGGAATGAGCAGTTCTTC
CASSFDSRNEQFF
>TRBJ1-6|once|TRBV6-4|-
TGTGCCAGCAGTGACAAACAGGGTTCCTATAATTCACCCCTCCACTTT
CASSDKQGSYNSPLHF
>TRBJ1-1|few|TRBV10-3|-
TGTGCCATCAGGGAGATGGGGGGGCGGGTTACTGAAGCTTTCTTT
CAIREMGGRVTEAFF
>TRBJ1-6|-|TRBV6-1|TRBD1
TGTGCCAGCAGTGAAGACCCACAGGGGCCTGTCTCACCCCTCCACTTT
CASSEDPQGPVSPLHF
>TRBJ2-2|-|TRBV7-3|TRBD2
TGTGCCAGCAGCCTGGGACTAGCAGAGAACACCGGGGAGCTGTTTTTT
CASSLGLAENTGELFF
>TRBJ2-3|-|TRBV30|TRBD2
TGTGCCTGGAGTGCGCCGGGACTAGAGCCGGGAGATACGCAGTATTTT
CAWSAPGLEPGDTQYF
>TRBJ1-1|-|TRBV28|-
TGTGCCAGCAGTTTCGGGTTTAGGGGTGGTGGCACTGAAGCTTTCTTT
CASSFGFRGGGTEAFF
>TRBJ1-4|-|TRBV5-6|-
TGTGCCAGCAGCTCTGGGGAGGGGAATGAAAAACTGTTTTTT
CASSSGEGNEKLFF
>TRBJ2-5|-|TRBV28|TRBD1
TGTGCCAGCAGTTTCAGGGGGCGCGAGGGGGAGACCCAGTACTTC
CASSFRGREGETQYF
>TRBJ2-5|-|TRBV5-4|-
TGTGCCAGCAGCTCCGGGACTTCCAAAGAGACCCAGTACTTC
CASSSGTSKETQYF
>TRBJ2-1|-|TRBV6-5|TRBD2
TGTGCCAGCAGTTCGGGACTAGCGGGAGATGGGCAGTTCTTC
CASSSGLAGDGQFF
>TRBJ2-1|-|TRBV21-1|-
TGTGCCAGCAGCACCACGACTAGCGGGAGTCTGGATGAGCAGTTCTTC
CASSTTTSGSLDEQFF
>TRBJ2-1|-|TRBV9|-
TGTGCCAGCAGCGCCGGGACTCTTGGCTCCTACAATGAGCAGTTCTTC
CASSAGTLGSYNEQFF
>TRBJ2-5|few|TRBV5-1|TRBD2
TGCGCCAGCACCTCAATACTAGCGGGAGCCGGAGAGACCCAGTACTTC
CASTSILAGAGETQYF
>TRBJ1-1|-|TRBV27|TRBD1
TGTGCCAGCAGTCCCTTACACAGGGGGCGCGGGGTGAACACTGAAGCTTTCTTT
CASSPLHRGRGVNTEAFF
>TRBJ2-5|-|TRBV5-6|TRBD2
TGTGCCAGCAGCTCCTGGAGCGGGAGGATGAAGACCCAGTACTTC
CASSSWSGRMKTQYF
>TRBJ1-4|-|TRBV10-3|-
TGTGCCACCAGGGTCACAGCTAATGAAAAACTGTTTTTT
CATRVTANEKLFF
>TRBJ1-1|-|TRBV19|TRBD1
TGTGCCAGTAGTATCCGAGCCAGGGGGCAATGGGGAACTGAAGCTTTCTTT
CASSIRARGQWGTEAFF
>TRBJ1-5|once|TRBV4-3|-
TGCGCCAGCAGCCTCGGACAGTACAATCAGCCCCAGCATTTT
CASSLGQYNQPQHF
>TRBJ2-1|-|TRBV18|TRBD1
TGTGCCAGCTCACCAGACCGGACAGGGGCGGGCAATGAGCAGTTCTTC
CASSPDRTGAGNEQFF
>TRBJ2-2|-|TRBV10-1|TRBD1
TGCGCCAGCAGTGGCCCTTTTACCGGGACAGGGGGCGCGAACACCGGGGAGCTGTTTTTT
CASSGPFTGTGGANTGELFF